These T cell receptor beta chains were read from a single sample in a study of blood T cells in healthy people across ages. A single record per CDR3 protein comes from TCRdb applying MiXCR to the 5' RACE reads. Here the sample spans about 580,000 distinct CDR3 sequences, 40% to 50% being singletons. Sample: blood. These receptors were collected from a man aged 80 or over in good health. The CDR3 runs from the conserved cysteine through the conserved F or W.

CATTGTRYNEQYF	TRBJ2-5	TRBV28	13
CASSDNRWGNGYTF	TRBJ1-2	TRBV2	14
CASSPRDHNSYEQYF	.	TRBV13	15
CASKYSSYNEQFF	TRBJ2-1	TRBV7-2	13
CASSTLAGGRNEQFF	TRBJ2-1	TRBV2	15
CASSFSGTGGFEQYF	TRBJ2-7	TRBV12-3/TRBV12-4	15
CASSLGQGLGNTEAFF	TRBJ1-1	TRBV7-9	16
CSARDPGLGSDTQYF	TRBJ2-3	TRBV20-1	15
CATSDFEDTPVDEQYF	TRBJ2-7	TRBV24-1	16
CASSYQGLAGGREQYF	TRBJ2-7	TRBV6-6	16
CASSRGFSYEQYF	TRBJ2-7	TRBV28	13
CASIRAAAPQETQYF	TRBJ2-5	TRBV7-2	15
CASSWTGGYNEQFF	TRBJ2-1	TRBV6-6	14
CAGSFPGQANEQFF	TRBJ2-1	TRBV5-5	14
CASHRTTVLSSYEQYF	TRBJ2-7	TRBV5-1	16
CASSRDRAYFNEQYF	TRBJ2-5	TRBV4-3	15
CASSLGPGQLYTGELFF	TRBJ2-2	TRBV7-2	17
CASSEGLAGGPTQYF	TRBJ2-3	TRBV6-1	15
CASSPQGGYNEKLFF	TRBJ1-4	TRBV7-6	15
CASSRFAVSSYNEQFF	TRBJ2-1	TRBV7-2	16
CSVGWGNEKLFF	TRBJ1-4	TRBV29-1	12
CASSPSGGAYNEQFF	TRBJ2-1	TRBV3-1	15
CSAREISGRARADTQYF	TRBJ2-3	TRBV20-1	17
CASSLRVGTDTQYF	TRBJ2-3	TRBV9	14
CSVVGGSTYEQYF	TRBJ2-7	TRBV29-1	13
CASSQASLGTQYF	TRBJ2-5	TRBV4-2	13
CASSSTGTDYGYTF	TRBJ1-2	TRBV7-9	14
CSARPGTATDTQYF	TRBJ2-3	TRBV20-1	14
CASSLEVGQAWEQYF	TRBJ2-7	TRBV11-2	15
CSVVPAGGDTQYF	TRBJ2-3	TRBV29-1	13
CASSYQQGLGTDTQYF	TRBJ2-3	TRBV11-2	16
CASSLQGRQETQFF	TRBJ2-1	TRBV7-2	14
CAISDRGLREQYF	TRBJ2-7	TRBV10-3	13
CSAVGQGATKNIQYF	TRBJ2-4	TRBV20-1	15
CASSLLSSGNGYTF	TRBJ1-2	TRBV7-2	14
CASSQDGLAPSSRFF	TRBJ2-1	TRBV4-3	15
CASSQGDSHNEQFF	TRBJ2-1	TRBV5-1	14
CASSLGAQGNQPQHF	TRBJ1-5	TRBV27	15
CASSQTGMNTEAFF	TRBJ1-1	TRBV5-1	14
CASSQDTPYTDTQYF	TRBJ2-3	TRBV7-9	15